One and the same sample provided the 25 T cell receptor beta chains below, sequenced in a study of blood T cell repertoires in COVID-19. Assay used: immunoSEQ multiplex PCR; TCRdb lists only in-frame clones, some missing. The sample gives hundreds of thousands of clones, 88% of which show up once; roughly 6.6% is in the top ten. The source material was peripheral blood. The receptors here all came from a woman in her seventies with COVID-19, enrolled during active disease.

V usage is TRBV2 and J usage is TRBJ2-3, with 7 bases fitting TRBD2. The CDR3 is made up of 14 amino acids. Germline V gene lookup returns CDR1 SNHLY and CDR2 FYNNEI. J was trimmed by 0 bases and V by 8 bases; bases with no gene match: 5. The CDR3 nucleotides are TGTGCCAGCGGACAAGCGGGGAGCACAGATACGCAGTATTTT. Protein product: CASGQAGSTDTQYF.

The sample holds a few counts of this clone. The chain is built from TRBV29-1 and TRBJ1-2; 9 nucleotides line up with TRBD1. Trimming removed 6 bases from V and 5 bases from J; junction bases left unmatched: 7. Germline CDR1 reads SQVTM; CDR2 reads ANQGSEA. The CDR3 length is 13 residues. DNA for the CDR3: TGCAGCGTAGGACAGGGGCTCGGGTATGGCTACACCTTC. Amino acid sequence: CSVGQGLGYGYTF.

The rearrangement links TRBV28 to TRBJ1-5; perhaps TRBD1 as D (5 bases). The CDR3 has 15 residues. Trimming shortened V by 6 bases and J by 4 bases, and 16 bases separated the two germline ends. Germline loops: CDR1 MDHEN, CDR2 SYDVKM. In DNA form, the CDR3 reads TGTGCCAGCAGACTGGTCTCCGGGGGGAATCAGCCCCAGCATTTT. This codes for CASRLVSGGNQPQHF.

With respect to this clone: The sample contains more than one DNA sequence encoding this CDR3. J is TRBJ1-2 and V is TRBV7-2, with 8 bases identical to TRBD1. J gave up 2 bases and V 5 bases, and 4 bases lay outside the gene matches. The germline V gene has CDR1 SGHTA and CDR2 FQGNSA. This CDR3 is built from 14 residues. CDR3 DNA: TGTGCCAGCAGCCCAAGACAGGGGAACTATGGCTACACCTTC. As protein: CASSPRQGNYGYTF.

This chain uses TRBV28 with TRBJ1-5; tentatively, D is TRBD1 (6 bases). The CDR3 is 17 residues long. CDR1 MDHEN and CDR2 SYDVKM come from the germline V gene. V was trimmed by 0 bases and J by 6 bases, leaving 18 bases between them. The CDR3 reads CASSLWAAGDSGQPQHF. CDR3 DNA: TGTGCCAGCAGTTTATGGGCGGCAGGGGATTCTGGTCAGCCCCAGCATTTT. Variable domain in full (rest from reference TRBV28 and TRBJ1-5): DVKVTQSSRYLVKRTGEKVFLECVQDMDHENMFWYRQDPGLGLRLIYFSYDVKMKEKGDIPEGYSVSREKKERFSLILESASTNQTSMYLCASSLWAAGDSGQPQHFGDGTRLSIL.

This clone was picked up one time. The chain carries TRBV5-5 and TRBJ2-7, with 10 bases that match TRBD1. This CDR3 comprises 15 residues. V shed 5 bases, J shed 2 bases, and the junction held 7 bases outside the gene matches. Germline V gene lookup returns CDR1 SGHKS and CDR2 YYEKEE (reference sequence). CDR3 in amino acids: CASSPGTGDPYEQYF. DNA for the CDR3: TGTGCCAGCAGTCCCGGGACAGGGGACCCCTACGAGCAGTACTTC.

The chain joins TRBV29-1 to TRBJ1-1, with D possibly TRBD1 on 6 matching bases. Trimming removed 7 bases from V and 0 bases from J, with 15 bases in between. The CDR3 sequence is 14 residues long. CDR1 SQVTM and CDR2 ANQGSEA come from the germline V gene. For the CDR3, the DNA is TGCAGCGGGAAACAGGGTTCCATGAACACTGAAGCTTTCTTT. The encoded protein is CSGKQGSMNTEAFF.

The chain carries TRBV9 and TRBJ1-1, with 7 bases matching TRBD1. The CDR3 is 12 amino acids. The V gene's germline CDR1 is SGDLS and CDR2 YYNGEE. V lost 3 bases to trimming and J lost 5 bases; unmatched junction nucleotides: 1. This chain's CDR3 is CASSAGGTEAFF. The DNA of the CDR3 is TGTGCCAGCAGCGCAGGGGGAACTGAAGCTTTCTTT.

The chain is built from TRBV7-9 and TRBJ1-2; D unresolved. V was shortened by 5 bases and J by 5 bases, with 12 bases between the two germline ends. Germline values: CDR1 SEHNR, CDR2 FQNEAQ (reference sequence). The CDR3 runs to 13 residues. CDR3 nucleotides: TGTGCCAGCAGCCCGGAGGATGTTTATGGCTACACCTTC. Encoded protein: CASSPEDVYGYTF.

J is TRBJ2-1 and V is TRBV20-1, with D possibly matching TRBD1 (6 bases). CDR1 and CDR2 (germline): DFQATT, SNEGSKA (reference sequence). The CDR3 spans 11 residues. Trimming left V 6 bases short and J 9 bases short, with 12 bases between. In nucleotides, the CDR3 is TGCAGTGCCCTTTTGGGGGCTGAGCAGTTCTTC. Residues: CSALLGAEQFF.

This sequence joins TRBV13 and TRBJ1-2; D not resolved. From germline, CDR1 is PRHDT and CDR2 FYEKMQ (reference sequence). Trimming cost V 6 bases and J 1 base, with 6 bases left between them. The CDR3 covers 12 residues. For the CDR3, the DNA is TGTGCCAGCAGAGGGAGTAACTATGGCTACACCTTC. Translating gives CASRGSNYGYTF.

This clone was seen a single time. The chain links TRBV21-1 to TRBJ2-3; the D call TRBD2 from the table was never checked on the DNA. TRBV21-1 is designated a pseudogene. The length of the CDR3 is 16 residues. CDR3 DNA sequence: TGTGCCAGCAGCAAAGAATCGGTGTTGAGCACAGATACGCAGTATTTT. Encoded protein: CASSKESVLSTDTQYF.

The chain uses TRBV19 and TRBJ2-7, with a weak D call TRBD2 (6 bases). Germline CDR1 is LNHDA and CDR2 is SQIVND (reference sequence). CDR3 length: 12 residues. V lost 8 bases and J lost 6, with 14 bases in between. Here the CDR3 DNA reads TGTGCCAGTTCCCCGGGAGTGACCGAGCAGTACTTC. Protein: CASSPGVTEQYF.

The chain's CDR3 is CASKTGFYGYTF. The CDR3 DNA is TGTGCCAGTAAAACAGGCTTTTATGGCTACACCTTC. The V and J genes are TRBV5-6 and TRBJ1-2; possible D gene TRBD1, 5 bases. V was trimmed by 8 bases and J by 5 bases, leaving 13 bases between them. This CDR3 has 12 amino acids. Germline CDR1 is SGHDT and CDR2 is YYEEEE.

This rearrangement joins TRBV24-1 to TRBJ1-2, with 9 bases that match TRBD1. Germline-derived CDR1 and CDR2 are KGHDR and SFDVKD. J was trimmed by 2 bases and V by 3 bases; bases with no gene match: 0. The CDR3 is made up of 14 amino acids. The CDR3 here is CATSDDRGNYGYTF. The CDR3 DNA is TGTGCCACCAGTGATGACAGGGGGAACTATGGCTACACCTTC.

The gene calls are TRBV11-2 and TRBJ2-7; 7 bases are a match to TRBD2. The CDR3 spans 14 residues. Germline CDR1 reads SGHAT; CDR2 reads FQNNGV. Trimming removed 5 bases from V and 1 base from J; junction bases left unmatched: 5. CDR3: CASSLLGGSYEQYF. DNA for the CDR3: TGTGCCAGCAGCCTACTCGGGGGGTCCTACGAGCAGTACTTC.

The chain uses TRBV30 and TRBJ1-4; D remains ambiguous. Between the trimmed V and J ends, which lost 4 bases and 4 bases, there was a span of 7 bases. Germline assignment: CDR1 GTSNPN and CDR2 SVGIG (reference sequence). The CDR3 sequence is 12 residues long. CDR3 loop: CAWNRDNEKLFF. Written as DNA, the CDR3 is TGTGCCTGGAACAGAGATAATGAAAAACTGTTTTTT.

This sequence joins TRBV6-1 and TRBJ1-2; no clear D. CDR1 MNHNS and CDR2 SASEGT come from the germline V gene. The CDR3 is made up of 12 amino acids. V dropped 2 bases and J dropped 5 bases, with 6 bases sitting between them. The CDR3 sequence: CASSETGYGYTF. The CDR3 region has the DNA TGTGCCAGCAGTGAAACGGGTTATGGCTACACCTTC.

This sequence joins TRBV28 and TRBJ1-2; TRBD1 aligns across 11 bases. The V segment lost 2 bases and the J segment 5 bases; nucleotides outside the gene matches: 10. CDR1 is MDHEN, CDR2 SYDVKM, per germline. The CDR3 covers 17 residues. The CDR3 loop reads CASSLVGGTGGRYGYTF. CDR3 DNA sequence: TGTGCCAGCAGTTTAGTGGGAGGGACAGGGGGTAGATATGGCTACACCTTC.

J is TRBJ2-1 and V is TRBV4-2; 12 nucleotides line up with TRBD2. The CDR3 length is 16 residues. Germline assignment: CDR1 LGHNA and CDR2 YNFKEQ. Trimming removed 4 bases from V and 5 bases from J; junction bases left unmatched: 6. CDR3 sequence: CASSPGTSGRNNEQFF. The CDR3 coding sequence is TGTGCCAGCAGCCCAGGGACTAGCGGGCGAAACAATGAGCAGTTCTTC.

The chain couples TRBV7-2 to TRBJ2-1; D is unresolved. The CDR3 has 16 amino acids. Trimming cost V 0 bases and J 0 bases, with 9 bases left between them. Germline CDR1 reads SGHTA; CDR2 reads FQGNSA. This CDR3 is CASSLAPLSSYNEQFF. The CDR3 coding sequence is TGTGCCAGCAGCTTAGCGCCTCTGAGCTCCTACAATGAGCAGTTCTTC.

The chain joins TRBV12-5 to TRBJ2-3; 7 nucleotides match TRBD2. The CDR3 is 18 residues long. Germline loops: CDR1 LGHNT, CDR2 FRNRAP. V was clipped by 0 bases and J by 4 bases; unmatched bases: 13. For the CDR3, the DNA is TGTGCTAGTGGTTTGGTAGTGGACGGACTAGTGTTGGCAGATACGCAGTATTTT. This encodes CASGLVVDGLVLADTQYF.

This sequence joins TRBV5-5 and TRBJ1-1; the D is unclear. Per germline, CDR1 SGHKS and CDR2 YYEKEE (reference sequence). This CDR3 region has 12 residues. V was clipped by 3 bases and J by 8 bases, with 11 bases between them. CDR3 region: CASSWAGGEAFF. CDR3 nucleotide sequence: TGTGCCAGCAGCTGGGCGGGTGGCGAAGCTTTCTTT.

The chain carries TRBV6-5 and TRBJ1-2; TRBD1 matches at 7 bases. CDR1 and CDR2 (germline): MNHEY, SVGAGI. The CDR3 is 15 amino acids. Unmatched junction bases numbered 10, after V lost 7 bases and J lost 2 bases. The DNA for the CDR3 is TGTGCCAGCACCCAGGACAGGCTGGGAAACTATGGCTACACCTTC. It translates to CASTQDRLGNYGYTF.

The chain recombines TRBV29-1 with TRBJ1-2; tentatively, D is TRBD1 (6 bases). The V gene lost 8 bases and the J gene lost 4 bases, with 11 bases spanning the gap. Germline CDR1 and CDR2: SQVTM and ANQGSEA. This CDR3 is 11 amino acids long. CDR3 residues: CSFMDSYGYTF. The CDR3 DNA reads as TGCAGCTTTATGGACAGCTATGGCTACACCTTC.